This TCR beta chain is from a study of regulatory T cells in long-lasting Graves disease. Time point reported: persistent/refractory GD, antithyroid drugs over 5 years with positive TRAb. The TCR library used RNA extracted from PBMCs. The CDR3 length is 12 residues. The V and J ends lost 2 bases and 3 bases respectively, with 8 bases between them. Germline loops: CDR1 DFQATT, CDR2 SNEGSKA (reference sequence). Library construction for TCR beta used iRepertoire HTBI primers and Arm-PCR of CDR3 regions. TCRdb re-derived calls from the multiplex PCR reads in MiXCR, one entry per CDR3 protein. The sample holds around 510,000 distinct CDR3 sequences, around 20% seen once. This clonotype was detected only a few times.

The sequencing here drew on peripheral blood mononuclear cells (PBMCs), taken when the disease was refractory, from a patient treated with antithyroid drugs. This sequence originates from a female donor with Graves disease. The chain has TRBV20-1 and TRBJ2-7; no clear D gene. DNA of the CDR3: TGCAGTGCTAGAAAGTCAAACTACGAGCAGTACTTC. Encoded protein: CSARKSNYEQYF.